This T cell receptor beta chain appears in the sequencing data of a study of blood T cell repertoires in COVID-19. In germline, CDR1 is LNHDA, CDR2 SQIVND (reference sequence). The CDR3 has 13 amino acids. Trimming stripped 6 bases from V and 6 bases from J, with 13 bases between. Measured with immunoSEQ multiplex PCR; TCRdb has only the in-frame clones, and not every one. The table includes a few hundred thousand clones, more than 85% detected once. This sequence was found in a woman aged 55-70 years with COVID-19, enrolled during active disease. The sequenced sample was peripheral blood. This sequence joins TRBV19 and TRBJ2-3, with a possible D match to TRBD1 (6 bases). The CDR3 coding sequence is TGTGCCAGTAGGGAAGCAAGGGGGGATACGCAGTATTTT. The encoded protein is CASREARGDTQYF.